This T cell receptor (beta chain) originates from a study of blood T cell repertoires in COVID-19. Study in general: The origin of the acute and convalescent COVID-19 samples was the United States, Italy and Spain.

Living in roughly 25 US areas, the participants were between about 18 and 95 years of age. Each participant's cohort was designated according to participant-reported clinical history. Per the original data handling: From reference gene primer amplification, estimates of nucleated cell counts were derived. Here immunoSEQ multiplex PCR was the method, and the copy in TCRdb shows in-frame clones only, minus some. That table gives V, J and clone size, and the DNA gave D and trimming. The table has about 250,000 clones, 85% to 90% seen once. Between the trimmed V and J ends, which lost 4 bases and 4 bases, there was a span of 13 bases. The CDR3 spans 14 residues. CDR1 and CDR2 (germline): MGHRA, YSYEKL.

V and J are TRBV4-1 and TRBJ2-5, with a possible D match to TRBD2 (6 bases). This clonotype was sampled from a man aged 40-50 years who had recovered from COVID-19. Sequences were obtained from PBMCs or T cells enriched from blood (not recorded which). The CDR3 reads CASSPPGTGETQYF. CDR3 sequence (DNA): TGCGCCAGCAGCCCCCCGGGGACTGGAGAGACCCAGTACTTC.